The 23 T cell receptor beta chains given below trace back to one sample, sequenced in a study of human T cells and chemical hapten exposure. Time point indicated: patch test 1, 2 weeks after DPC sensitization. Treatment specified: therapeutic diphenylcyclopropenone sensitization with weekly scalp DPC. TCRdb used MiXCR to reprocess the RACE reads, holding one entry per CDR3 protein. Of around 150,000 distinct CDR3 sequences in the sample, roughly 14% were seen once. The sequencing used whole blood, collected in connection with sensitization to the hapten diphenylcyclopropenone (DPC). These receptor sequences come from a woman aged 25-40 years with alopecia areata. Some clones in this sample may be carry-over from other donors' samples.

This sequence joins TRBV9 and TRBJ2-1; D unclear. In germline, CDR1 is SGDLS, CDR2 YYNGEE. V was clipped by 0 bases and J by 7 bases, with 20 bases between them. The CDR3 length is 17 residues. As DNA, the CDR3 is TGTGCCAGCAGCGTAGCTTCCGGTATTATTAGAATTAATGAGCAGTTCTTC. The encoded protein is CASSVASGIIRINEQFF.

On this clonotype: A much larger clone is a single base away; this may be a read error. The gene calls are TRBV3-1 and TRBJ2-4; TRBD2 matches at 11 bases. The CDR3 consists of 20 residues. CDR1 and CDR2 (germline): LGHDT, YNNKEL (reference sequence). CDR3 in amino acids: CVSSQLPTSGDPFTKNIQYF. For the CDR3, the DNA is TGTGTCAGCAGCCAGCTTCCGACTAGCGGGGACCCCTTCACCAAAAACATTCAGTACTTC.

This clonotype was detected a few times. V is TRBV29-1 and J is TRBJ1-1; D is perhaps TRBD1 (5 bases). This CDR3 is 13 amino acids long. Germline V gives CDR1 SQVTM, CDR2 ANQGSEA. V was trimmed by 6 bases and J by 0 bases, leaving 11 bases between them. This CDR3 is CSVRLTVNTEAFF. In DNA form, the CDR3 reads TGCAGCGTACGATTGACAGTGAACACTGAAGCTTTCTTT.

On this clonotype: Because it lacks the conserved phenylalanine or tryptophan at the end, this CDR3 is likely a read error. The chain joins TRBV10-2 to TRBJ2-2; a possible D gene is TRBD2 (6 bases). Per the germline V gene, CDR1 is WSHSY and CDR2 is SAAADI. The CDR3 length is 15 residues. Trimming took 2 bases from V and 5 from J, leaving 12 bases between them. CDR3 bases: TGCGCCAGCAGTGAGACGGGAGTAGGGACCGGGGAGCTGTTTCTT. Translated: CASSETGVGTGELFL.

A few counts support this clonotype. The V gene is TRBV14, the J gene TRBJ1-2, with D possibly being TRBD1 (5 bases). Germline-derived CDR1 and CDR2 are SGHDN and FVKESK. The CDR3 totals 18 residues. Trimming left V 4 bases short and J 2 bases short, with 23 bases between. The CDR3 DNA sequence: TGTGCCAGCAGCCCCCTTGGTGGTTTAACGGGACCAAACTATGGCTACACCTTC. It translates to CASSPLGGLTGPNYGYTF. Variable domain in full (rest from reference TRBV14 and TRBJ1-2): EAGVTQFPSHSVIEKGQTVTLRCDPISGHDNLYWYRRVMGKEIKFLLHFVKESKQDESGMPNNRFLAERTGGTYSTLKVQPAELEDSGVYFCASSPLGGLTGPNYGYTFGSGTRLTVV.

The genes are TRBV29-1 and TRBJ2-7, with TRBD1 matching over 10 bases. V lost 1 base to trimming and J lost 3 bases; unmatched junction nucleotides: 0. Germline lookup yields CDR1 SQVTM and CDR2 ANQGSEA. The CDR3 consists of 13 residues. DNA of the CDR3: TGCAGCGTTGAAGGGACAGGGGGCTACGAGCAGTACTTC. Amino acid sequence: CSVEGTGGYEQYF.

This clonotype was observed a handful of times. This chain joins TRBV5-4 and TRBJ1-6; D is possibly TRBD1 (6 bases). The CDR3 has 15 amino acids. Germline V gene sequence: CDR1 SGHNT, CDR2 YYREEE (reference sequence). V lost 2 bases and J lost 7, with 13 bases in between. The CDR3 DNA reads TGTGCCAGCAGCTTACAGGGCTTGGGAAATTCACCCCTCCACTTT. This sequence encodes CASSLQGLGNSPLHF.

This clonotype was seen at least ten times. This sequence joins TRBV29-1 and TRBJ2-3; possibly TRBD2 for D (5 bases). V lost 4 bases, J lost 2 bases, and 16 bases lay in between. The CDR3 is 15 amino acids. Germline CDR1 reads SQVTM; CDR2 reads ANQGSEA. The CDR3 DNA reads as TGCAGCGTTGTGGAGGCCGGAATATTCACAGATACGCAGTATTTT. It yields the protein CSVVEAGIFTDTQYF.

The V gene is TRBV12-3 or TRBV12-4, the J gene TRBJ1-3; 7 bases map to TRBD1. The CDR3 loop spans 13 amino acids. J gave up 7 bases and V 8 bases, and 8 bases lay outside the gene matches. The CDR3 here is CASSGTVLNTIYF. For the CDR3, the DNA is TGTGCCAGCTCCGGGACAGTTCTTAACACCATATATTTT.

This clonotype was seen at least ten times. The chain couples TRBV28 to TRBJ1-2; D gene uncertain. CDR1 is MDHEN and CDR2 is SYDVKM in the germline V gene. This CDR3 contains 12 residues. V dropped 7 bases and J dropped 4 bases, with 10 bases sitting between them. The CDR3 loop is CASKRFAYGYTF. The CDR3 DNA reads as TGTGCCAGCAAACGGTTTGCCTATGGCTACACCTTC.

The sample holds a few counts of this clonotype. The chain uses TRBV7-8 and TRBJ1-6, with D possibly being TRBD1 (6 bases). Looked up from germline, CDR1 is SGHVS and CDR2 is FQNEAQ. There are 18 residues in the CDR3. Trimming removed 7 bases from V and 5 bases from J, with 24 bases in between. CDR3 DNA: TGTGCCAGCACCCATCCCCGGGGGCTTAGAGCGAATAATTCACCCCTCCACTTT. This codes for CASTHPRGLRANNSPLHF.

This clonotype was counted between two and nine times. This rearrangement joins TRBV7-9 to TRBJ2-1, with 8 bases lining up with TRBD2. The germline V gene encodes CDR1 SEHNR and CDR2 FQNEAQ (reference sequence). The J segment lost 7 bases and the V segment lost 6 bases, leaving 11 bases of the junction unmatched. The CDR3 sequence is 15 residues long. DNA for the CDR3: TGTGCCAGCAGTTCTAGGGGTAGCGGGATGAATGAGCAGTTCTTC. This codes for CASSSRGSGMNEQFF.

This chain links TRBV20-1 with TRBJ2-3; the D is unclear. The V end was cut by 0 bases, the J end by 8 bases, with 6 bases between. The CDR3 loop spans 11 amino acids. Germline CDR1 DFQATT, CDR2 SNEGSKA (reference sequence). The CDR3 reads CSARDLRTQYF. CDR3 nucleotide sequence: TGCAGTGCTAGAGATCTTCGTACGCAGTATTTT.

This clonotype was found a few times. The CDR3 reads CASSRIQGAYTEAFF. The CDR3 nucleotides read TGCGCCAGCAGCAGGATCCAGGGGGCCTATACTGAAGCTTTCTTT. J is TRBJ1-1 and V is TRBV5-1, with 8 bases fitting TRBD1. CDR3 length: 15 residues. The germline CDR1 and CDR2 sequences are SGHRS and YFSETQ. Trimming removed 4 bases from V and 5 bases from J; junction bases left unmatched: 10. Using reference TRBV5-1 and TRBJ1-1 for the parts outside the CDR3, the full variable domain is KAGVTQTPRYLIKTRGQQVTLSCSPISGHRSVSWYQQTPGQGLQFLFEYFSETQRNKGNFPGRFSGRQFSNSRSEMNVSTLELGDSALYLCASSRIQGAYTEAFFGQGTRLTVV.

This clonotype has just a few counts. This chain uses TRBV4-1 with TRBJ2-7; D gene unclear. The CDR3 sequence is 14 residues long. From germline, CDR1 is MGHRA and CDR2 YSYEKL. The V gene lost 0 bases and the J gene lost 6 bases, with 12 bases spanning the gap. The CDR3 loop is CASSQDRWAGEQYF. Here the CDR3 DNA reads TGCGCCAGCAGCCAAGATCGTTGGGCTGGCGAGCAGTACTTC.

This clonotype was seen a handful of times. The CDR3, as DNA: TGTGCCAGCAGCTCCGGGACAGGGTGGGAGCAGTACTTC. The encoded protein is CASSSGTGWEQYF. This chain uses TRBV7-2 with TRBJ2-7, with 9 positions matching TRBD1. V was clipped by 4 bases and J by 7 bases; unmatched bases: 5. This CDR3 contains 13 residues. Per the germline V gene, CDR1 is SGHTA and CDR2 is FQGNSA.

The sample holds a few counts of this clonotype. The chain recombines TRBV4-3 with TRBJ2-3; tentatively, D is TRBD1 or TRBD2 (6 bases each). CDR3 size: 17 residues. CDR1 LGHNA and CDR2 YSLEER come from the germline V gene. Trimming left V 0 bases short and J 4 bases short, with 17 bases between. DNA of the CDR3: TGCGCCAGCAGCCAAGATCGGGGGCAGGGCAGGCCAGATACGCAGTATTTT. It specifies CASSQDRGQGRPDTQYF.

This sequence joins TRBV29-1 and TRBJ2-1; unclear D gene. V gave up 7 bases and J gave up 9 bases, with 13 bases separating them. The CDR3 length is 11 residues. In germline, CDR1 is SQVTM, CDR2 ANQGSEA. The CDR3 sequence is CSAETVIEQFF. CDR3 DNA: TGCAGCGCCGAAACGGTCATTGAGCAGTTCTTC.

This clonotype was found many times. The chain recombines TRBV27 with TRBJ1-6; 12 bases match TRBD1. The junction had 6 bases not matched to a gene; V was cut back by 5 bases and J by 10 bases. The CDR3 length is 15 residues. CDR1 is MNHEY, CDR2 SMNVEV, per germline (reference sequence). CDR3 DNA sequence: TGTGCCAGCAGTCCGGGACAGGGGGCGGCGTCACCCCTCCACTTT. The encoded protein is CASSPGQGAASPLHF.

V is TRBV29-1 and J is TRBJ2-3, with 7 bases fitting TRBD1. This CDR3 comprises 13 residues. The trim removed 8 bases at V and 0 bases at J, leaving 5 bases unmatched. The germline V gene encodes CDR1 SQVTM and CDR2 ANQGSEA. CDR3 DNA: TGCAGCTCCCAGACAGGGAGCACAGATACGCAGTATTTT. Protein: CSSQTGSTDTQYF.

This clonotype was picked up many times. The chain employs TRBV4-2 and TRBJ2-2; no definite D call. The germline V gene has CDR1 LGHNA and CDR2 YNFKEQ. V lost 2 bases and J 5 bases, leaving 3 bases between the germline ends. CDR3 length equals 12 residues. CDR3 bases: TGTGCCAGCAGCCAACCTACCGGGGAGCTGTTTTTT. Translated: CASSQPTGELFF.

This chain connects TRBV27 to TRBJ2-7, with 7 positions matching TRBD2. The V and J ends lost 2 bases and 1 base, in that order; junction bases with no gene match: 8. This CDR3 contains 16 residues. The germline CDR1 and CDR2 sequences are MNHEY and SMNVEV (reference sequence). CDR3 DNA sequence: TGTGCCAGCAGTTTAGAACACCCGGGGGGTTCCTACGAGCAGTACTTC. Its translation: CASSLEHPGGSYEQYF.

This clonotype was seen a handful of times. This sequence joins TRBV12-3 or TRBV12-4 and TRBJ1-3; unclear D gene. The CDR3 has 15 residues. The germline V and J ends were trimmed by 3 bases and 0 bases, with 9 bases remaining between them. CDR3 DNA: TGTGCCAGCAGTTTTAGTCTCAACTCTGGAAACACCATATATTTT. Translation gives CASSFSLNSGNTIYF.